The T cell receptor (beta chain) described here comes from a study of blood T cell repertoires in COVID-19. The table came from immunoSEQ multiplex PCR; TCRdb's copy has only in-frame clones and leaves some out. The sample shows approximately 210,000 clones, approximately 80% of them seen only once. The CDR3 spans 13 residues. V lost 2 bases to trimming and J lost 4 bases, with 9 bases between them. Germline V CDR1 and CDR2: LNHDA, SQIVND (reference sequence). The material sequenced was peripheral blood. This TCR derives from a human donor in a cohort sampled during active COVID-19. This chain uses TRBV19 with TRBJ2-7; D is perhaps TRBD1 (7 bases). In DNA form, the CDR3 reads TGTGCCAGTAGTATACAGGGGGGTTACGAGCAGTACTTC. Translated, it gives CASSIQGGYEQYF.